The 7 T cell receptor beta chains below all came from one sample that was sequenced in a study of tumor-infiltrating lymphocytes in primary liver carcinoma. Priming with a constant-region primer yielded TCR beta cDNA from roughly 0.45 ug total RNA. Three-round nested multiplex PCR performed with slightly modified ARM-PCR produced the TCR beta libraries. A C-beta reverse primer was combined with TRBV1-TRBV30 forward primers in the first two PCR rounds, and each round had around 10 cycles. Using its own MiXCR run on the multiplex PCR reads, TCRdb lists one record per CDR3 protein. Of 52,000 or so distinct CDR3 sequences listed, about 80% were seen once; the top ten hold around a quarter. The source material, roughly 18-30 mg of unsorted bulk tissue, was used to co-extract RNA and DNA. Material: liver tumor tissue from sampling region 5. The subset was: tumor region T5, tumor centre. All receptors derive from a man aged 40-49 years with primary liver carcinoma and hepatitis B virus infection.

This clonotype was found a few times. An end of the junction differs from the germline gene, which may be a read error. The J gene is TRBJ2-1, the V gene TRBV20-1; 7 bases match TRBD2. Germline CDR1 reads DFQATT; CDR2 reads SNEGSKA (reference sequence). This CDR3 is built from 11 residues. The DNA for the CDR3 is TGCAGTGCTAGAGATCGCTGGGAGGGAGTCTTC. Encoded protein: CSARDRWEGVF.

The rearrangement uses TRBV5-6 and TRBJ2-5; the D is unclear. The germline CDR1 and CDR2 sequences are SGHDT and YYEEEE. Trimming pared 3 bases from V and 1 base from J, leaving 10 bases between. CDR3 length: 14 residues. In DNA, the CDR3 is TGTGCCAGCAGCTCGGAGACTTGCCAAGAGACCCAGTACTTC. Its protein product is CASSSETCQETQYF. The full variable domain, rest sourced from reference TRBV5-6 and TRBJ2-5, is DAGVTQSPTHLIKTRGQQVTLRCSPKSGHDTVSWYQQALGQGPQFIFQYYEEEERQRGNFPDRFSGHQFPNYSSELNVNALLLGDSALYLCASSSETCQETQYFGPGTRLLVL.

The chain couples TRBV6-5 to TRBJ2-1; no clear D gene. V was clipped by 7 bases and J by 9 bases, with 19 bases between them. Per the germline V gene, CDR1 is MNHEY and CDR2 is SVGAGI. The length of the CDR3 is 14 residues. Written as DNA, the CDR3 is TGTGCCAGCAACTCTCGGCCCAGCTTTGGTGAGCAGTTCTTC. Its protein is CASNSRPSFGEQFF.

There are many counts of this clonotype. The chain employs TRBV10-3 and TRBJ1-2; D not resolved. The V and J ends lost 3 bases and 8 bases respectively, with 10 bases between them. This CDR3 region has 12 residues. Germline lookup yields CDR1 ENHRY and CDR2 SYGVKD. CDR3 DNA: TGTGCCATCAGTGACGGTATGGAAGGCTACACCTTC. It specifies CAISDGMEGYTF.

On this clonotype itself: With a much larger clone just one base away, this may be a read error. The gene calls are TRBV15 and TRBJ1-5, with D tentatively TRBD1 (6 bases). Germline loops: CDR1 LNHNV, CDR2 YYDKDF (reference sequence). Trimming left V 0 bases short and J 6 bases short, with 12 bases between. This CDR3 region has 15 residues. The CDR3 protein is CATSRDSGGGQPQHF. CDR3 DNA sequence: TGTGCCACCAGCAGAGATAGCGGGGGCGGTCAGCCCCAGCATTTT.

The V call is TRBV6-2 or TRBV6-3, the J call TRBJ2-7; TRBD2 might be the D (5 bases). This CDR3 is 14 amino acids long. Germline CDR1 is MNHEY and CDR2 is SVGEGT. V shed 5 bases and J shed 1 base, with 12 bases lying between them. The CDR3 nucleotides are TGTGCCAGCAGTATCTGGGCGGGTTCCTACGAGCAGTACTTC. It specifies CASSIWAGSYEQYF.

V is TRBV11-1 and J is TRBJ2-1, with TRBD2 matching over 9 bases. J lost 9 bases, V lost 6 bases, and 6 bases had no gene match. CDR1 SGHAT and CDR2 FQDESV come from the germline V gene (reference sequence). This CDR3 region has 13 residues. DNA for the CDR3: TGTGCCAGCAGTGCGGGAGGGCCTAGTGAGCAGTTCTTC. The encoded protein is CASSAGGPSEQFF.